The 17 T cell receptor beta chains in this list originate from one sample, sequenced in a study of shared clonotypes between healthy human individuals. Generated by immunoSEQ multiplex PCR, the TCRdb table keeps only in-frame clones and is missing some. The top ten clones hold about 0.13% of a sample with approximately 2.5 million clones, roughly 92% of them seen once. The sequenced sample consisted of naive CD4+ T cells sorted from blood. Subset in this sample: CD45RA+ positively selected. The receptors derive from a man aged 18 to 29 in good health.

V and J are TRBV4-3 and TRBJ2-5; D tentatively fits TRBD1 or TRBD2 (5 bases each). The V gene lost 0 bases and the J gene lost 4 bases, with 15 bases spanning the gap. In germline, CDR1 is LGHNA, CDR2 YSLEER. This CDR3 is built from 16 residues. The CDR3: CASSQDLAGGRETQYF. CDR3 DNA sequence: TGCGCCAGCAGCCAAGATCTCGCTGGGGGAAGAGAGACCCAGTACTTC.

A word on this clone: The same CDR3 can be traced to other DNA sequences in this sample. The gene calls are TRBV19 and TRBJ1-5, with TRBD1 matching 7 bases. The CDR3 runs 17 residues. From germline, CDR1 is LNHDA and CDR2 SQIVND (reference sequence). V dropped 4 bases and J dropped 0; count of bases not matched to a gene: 9. Written as DNA, the CDR3 is TGTGCCAGTAGTACGACCGGGACAGCTTATAGCAATCAGCCCCAGCATTTT. The encoded protein is CASSTTGTAYSNQPQHF.

This CDR3 is CASAAQQGRADTQYF. The CDR3 DNA reads TGCGCCAGCGCAGCCCAGCAGGGCCGGGCAGATACGCAGTATTTT. The chain links TRBV10-1 to TRBJ2-3, with a weak D call TRBD1 (5 bases). The CDR3 runs 15 residues. Deletions cut 8 bases from V and 4 bases from J, with 19 bases between. Per germline, CDR1 WNHNN and CDR2 SYGVQD (reference sequence).

The gene calls are TRBV28 and TRBJ1-3, with TRBD1 identical over 8 bases. Germline V lookup: CDR1 MDHEN, CDR2 SYDVKM. This CDR3 contains 14 residues. V dropped 3 bases and J dropped 8; count of bases not matched to a gene: 6. The chain's CDR3 is CASSFMDREDTIYF. The CDR3 coding sequence is TGTGCCAGCAGTTTCATGGACAGGGAGGACACCATATATTTT.

The rearrangement uses TRBV7-9 and TRBJ2-3; possible D gene TRBD2, 5 bases. CDR3 length equals 15 residues. The V end lost 5 bases, the J end lost 0 bases, and 12 bases lay between the germline ends. The V gene's germline CDR1 is SEHNR and CDR2 FQNEAQ (reference sequence). CDR3 region: CASSQDSPSTDTQYF. CDR3 DNA: TGTGCCAGCAGCCAGGACTCCCCGAGCACAGATACGCAGTATTTT.

As to this clone: This sample includes further DNA sequences coding for the same CDR3. The V gene is TRBV28, the J gene TRBJ1-1; D ambiguous. Looked up from germline, CDR1 is MDHEN and CDR2 is SYDVKM. The CDR3 covers 10 residues. Deletions cut 6 bases from V and 1 base from J, with 0 bases between. As DNA, the CDR3 is TGTGCCAGCAGGAACACTGAAGCTTTCTTT. Protein product: CASRNTEAFF.

V usage is TRBV9 and J usage is TRBJ2-3, with D possibly being TRBD1 (6 bases). V was shortened by 0 bases and J by 4 bases, with 6 bases between the two germline ends. Germline V gene sequence: CDR1 SGDLS, CDR2 YYNGEE. This CDR3 has 13 residues. As DNA, the CDR3 is TGTGCCAGCAGCGTAGACAGGGCAGATACGCAGTATTTT. Translating gives CASSVDRADTQYF.

The J gene is TRBJ2-7, the V gene TRBV4-1, with D perhaps TRBD2 (5 bases). Germline values: CDR1 MGHRA, CDR2 YSYEKL. The CDR3 totals 16 residues. Between the trimmed V and J ends, which lost 2 bases and 2 bases, there was a span of 16 bases. The CDR3 sequence is CASSQRTWEPTYEQYF. Here the CDR3 DNA reads TGCGCCAGCAGCCAACGTACGTGGGAGCCGACCTACGAGCAGTACTTC.

The V gene is TRBV11-2, the J gene TRBJ2-3; D is unresolved. CDR1 and CDR2 from the germline V gene are SGHAT and FQNNGV. The CDR3 runs 14 residues. V was pared by 5 bases and J by 4 bases, with 13 bases between. CDR3 residues: CASSRLGIPDTQYF. The CDR3 DNA sequence: TGTGCCAGCAGCAGGCTGGGGATCCCAGATACGCAGTATTTT.

The J gene is TRBJ2-3, the V gene TRBV6-1, with 8 bases fitting TRBD2. The CDR3 is made up of 15 amino acids. Germline V gene lookup returns CDR1 MNHNS and CDR2 SASEGT. Unmatched junction bases numbered 9, after V lost 10 bases and J lost 0 bases. CDR3 bases: TGTGCCACCCGTGAAGCGGGGGCCAGCACAGATACGCAGTATTTT. It is translated as CATREAGASTDTQYF.

This chain links TRBV19 with TRBJ1-2; D may be TRBD1 (6 bases). This CDR3 spans 15 amino acids. V lost 5 bases, J lost 5 bases, and 18 bases lay in between. The germline V gene encodes CDR1 LNHDA and CDR2 SQIVND (reference sequence). Here the CDR3 reads CASSGGGRSRYGYTF. The CDR3 nucleotides are TGTGCCAGTAGTGGCGGGGGGCGATCTCGTTATGGCTACACCTTC.

CDR3: CASSYGTGVYEQYF. The CDR3 DNA follows: TGTGCCAGCAGCTACGGGACAGGGGTCTACGAGCAGTACTTC. The rearrangement uses TRBV7-2 and TRBJ2-7; TRBD1 agrees at 10 bases. The CDR3 consists of 14 residues. Germline V CDR1 and CDR2: SGHTA, FQGNSA. The junction had 3 bases not matched to a gene; V was cut back by 4 bases and J by 3 bases.

The chain combines TRBV7-2 with TRBJ2-7, with TRBD2 identical over 8 bases. V lost 5 bases and J lost 2; bases outside the gene matches: 8. Germline loops: CDR1 SGHTA, CDR2 FQGNSA. This CDR3 is 15 amino acids long. The CDR3 DNA is TGTGCCAGCAGCCCGGCCACTAGCGGTGCCTACGAGCAGTACTTC. It yields the protein CASSPATSGAYEQYF.

This chain links TRBV5-1 with TRBJ2-5; D tentatively reads TRBD1 or TRBD2 (5 bases each). The CDR3 spans 14 residues. CDR1 and CDR2 (germline): SGHRS, YFSETQ. The V gene lost 4 bases and the J gene lost 3 bases, with 13 bases spanning the gap. In DNA, the CDR3 is TGCGCCAGCAGCGCAACCGGGACGAAAGAGACCCAGTACTTC. Its translation is CASSATGTKETQYF.

This chain uses TRBV5-1 with TRBJ1-1, with D uncertain. Germline lookup yields CDR1 SGHRS and CDR2 YFSETQ. The CDR3 spans 13 residues. V lost 3 bases, J lost 4 bases, and 10 bases lay in between. The chain's CDR3 is CASSWQEGTEAFF. The CDR3 coding sequence is TGCGCCAGCAGCTGGCAGGAGGGCACTGAAGCTTTCTTT. Together with reference TRBV5-1 and TRBJ1-1, the CDR3 gives the full variable domain: KAGVTQTPRYLIKTRGQQVTLSCSPISGHRSVSWYQQTPGQGLQFLFEYFSETQRNKGNFPGRFSGRQFSNSRSEMNVSTLELGDSALYLCASSWQEGTEAFFGQGTRLTVV.

This clone was counted only a few times. The gene calls are TRBV14 and TRBJ1-5; D is ambiguous. The CDR3 totals 15 residues. Germline V lookup: CDR1 SGHDN, CDR2 FVKESK. The CDR3 spells CSNKGRIYSNQPQHF. The CDR3 DNA reads TGTAGCAATAAAGGACGGATCTATAGCAATCAGCCCCAGCATTTT. The full variable domain, with the rest looked up from reference TRBV14 and TRBJ1-5, is EAGVTQFPSHSVIEKGQTVTLRCDPISGHDNLYWYRRVMGKEIKFLLHFVKESKQDESGMPNNRFLAERTGGTYSTLKVQPAELEDSGVYFCSNKGRIYSNQPQHFGDGTRLSIL.

The V gene is TRBV30, the J gene TRBJ2-1; 9 bases agree with TRBD2. After removal of 0 bases from V and 1 base from J, the junction contained 7 bases not matched to a gene. The CDR3 has 17 residues. From germline, CDR1 is GTSNPN and CDR2 SVGIG (reference sequence). CDR3 in amino acids: CAWSVLAGKSSYNEQFF. The DNA of the CDR3 is TGTGCCTGGAGTGTCCTAGCGGGAAAGAGTTCCTACAATGAGCAGTTCTTC.